Here is one TCR beta chain with its context. This sample was taken from a study of blood T cell repertoires in COVID-19. Study-wide context: Acute-phase and convalescent COVID-19 samples originated in the United States, Italy and Spain. PBMCs, B-cell-depleted T cells, or T cells provided the cDNA or gDNA that made up the material.

Some clones are missing from TCRdb's copy, which holds only in-frame ones; the method was immunoSEQ multiplex PCR. Here the sample spans 110,000 to 150,000 clones, 85% to 90% being singletons. The sequenced sample was peripheral blood. The receptor comes from an older woman with active COVID-19.

In DNA, the CDR3 is TGTGCCATTAAAAGCGGGAGTTCCCCTGAGACCCAGTACTTC. Translated: CAIKSGSSPETQYF. This chain connects TRBV10-3 to TRBJ2-5; 8 nucleotides line up with TRBD2. J was trimmed by 5 bases and V by 9 bases; bases with no gene match: 11. The CDR3 has 14 amino acids. Germline loops: CDR1 ENHRY, CDR2 SYGVKD.